The sequence of this T cell receptor beta chain was determined in a study of blood T cell repertoires in COVID-19. Across the study: Sites in the United States, Italy and Spain provided acute and convalescent COVID-19 samples. Sources were T cells, B-cell-depleted T cells, or PBMCs; the material itself was cDNA or gDNA.

This clone has just one count. Original data processing: Quantification of nucleated cells was approximated via reference gene primer amplification. Profiled with immunoSEQ multiplex PCR; TCRdb holds only in-frame clones, not every one. V and J calls and clone size come straight from that table; D and trimming were deduced from the DNA. The sample includes tens of thousands of clones, about four fifths of them seen just once. There are 16 residues in the CDR3. Germline-derived CDR1 and CDR2 are MRHNA and SNTAGT. The J segment lost 6 bases and the V segment lost 2 bases, leaving 12 bases of the junction unmatched.

V usage is TRBV6-4 and J usage is TRBJ2-7, with TRBD1 matching 8 bases. The sequencing sample was made of peripheral blood. The origin of this receptor is a human donor in a cohort sampled during active COVID-19. DNA of the CDR3: TGTGCCAGCAGTGACCCTCCGGGACAGGAGGCCGGCGAGCAGTACTTC. Translating it yields CASSDPPGQEAGEQYF.